Presented here are 13 T cell receptor beta chains from one specimen sequenced in a study of a mutant IDH1 vaccine in newly diagnosed glioma. Time point meaning: baseline, week 1 (first vaccination visit). Treatment defined: pre-vaccination baseline after standard-of-care therapy. Only in-frame clones appear in the TCRdb table, and some are missing; sequencing was by immunoSEQ multiplex PCR. The sample contains 45,000 to 70,000 clones, 75% to 95% of which appear only once. The sample here was PBMCs, taken from a glioma patient treated with radiotherapy, temozolomide or both. The receptors stem from a man aged 50 or older with glioma.

The chain uses TRBV6-5 and TRBJ2-2; 7 bases are shared with TRBD1. The junction had 3 bases not matched to a gene; V was cut back by 3 bases and J by 5 bases. The CDR3 is made up of 14 amino acids. Per the germline V gene, CDR1 is MNHEY and CDR2 is SVGAGI. The CDR3 loop reads CASSYGRGTGELFF. The CDR3, as DNA: TGTGCCAGCAGTTATGGCAGGGGGACCGGGGAGCTGTTTTTT.

CDR3 protein: CASTGTGKETQYF. Here the CDR3 DNA reads TGTGCCAGCACGGGGACAGGGAAGGAGACCCAGTACTTC. The rearrangement uses TRBV2 and TRBJ2-5; 9 bases line up with TRBD1. V lost 7 bases, J lost 5 bases, and 5 bases stayed unmatched. Germline CDR1 SNHLY, CDR2 FYNNEI. The CDR3 consists of 13 residues.

This chain connects TRBV30 to TRBJ2-5; maybe TRBD1 (5 bases). CDR1 GTSNPN and CDR2 SVGIG come from the germline V gene (reference sequence). V lost 8 bases and J 5 bases, leaving 18 bases between the germline ends. The CDR3 sequence is 13 residues long. The CDR3, as DNA: TGTGCCGGAACGGACACGAGTAGGGAGACCCAGTACTTC. Translation gives CAGTDTSRETQYF.

The chain is built from TRBV19 and TRBJ1-3; D gene ambiguous. V was pared by 3 bases and J by 2 bases, with 8 bases between. This CDR3 has 14 amino acids. CDR1 and CDR2 from the germline V gene are LNHDA and SQIVND (reference sequence). CDR3: CASSIASPGNTIYF. For the CDR3, the DNA is TGTGCCAGTAGTATTGCCAGCCCTGGAAACACCATATATTTT.

This chain connects TRBV6-5 to TRBJ2-1; TRBD2 is a possible D gene (5 bases). With 8 bases removed from V and 7 bases from J, the gap between germline ends came to 18 bases. Germline values: CDR1 MNHEY, CDR2 SVGAGI. This CDR3 is 14 amino acids long. The CDR3 here is CASSQRASQNEQFF. The CDR3 DNA follows: TGTGCCAGCTCCCAAAGGGCTAGCCAGAATGAGCAGTTCTTC.

This chain connects TRBV19 to TRBJ1-2; D remains unclear. The CDR3 loop spans 15 amino acids. V gave up 3 bases and J gave up 2 bases, with 13 bases separating them. The germline V gene encodes CDR1 LNHDA and CDR2 SQIVND (reference sequence). CDR3 nucleotide sequence: TGTGCCAGTAGTATGGTGTATGCCTCAAACTATGGCTACACCTTC. Translating it yields CASSMVYASNYGYTF.

The rearrangement uses TRBV19 and TRBJ1-1; D perhaps matches TRBD1 (5 bases). CDR1 and CDR2 (germline): LNHDA, SQIVND (reference sequence). Between the trimmed V and J ends, which lost 4 bases and 3 bases, there was a span of 18 bases. The CDR3 extends over 16 amino acids. In DNA, the CDR3 is TGTGCCAGTAGTACTAATCTGGGGCTGTGGGACACTGAAGCTTTCTTT. Its protein product is CASSTNLGLWDTEAFF.

J is TRBJ2-5 and V is TRBV30; D is undetermined. Near its end, the DNA agrees better with TRBJ2-7, so the J call may be wrong. The germline gives CDR1 GTSNPN, CDR2 SVGIG (reference sequence). The CDR3 has 13 residues. The CDR3 coding sequence is TGTGCCTGGACACCGGACGCAACCTACGAGCAGTACTTC. This translates into CAWTPDATYEQYF.

This CDR3 is CASSVGDATNEKLFF. In DNA, the CDR3 is TGTGCCAGCAGCGTCGGAGACGCAACTAATGAAAAACTGTTTTTT. J is TRBJ1-4 and V is TRBV9; D unresolved. This CDR3 is built from 15 residues. The ends were cut back, 2 bases at V and 0 bases at J, with 8 bases in the middle. Germline CDR1 and CDR2: SGDLS and YYNGEE.

V gene TRBV7-2 combines with J gene TRBJ1-2, with D hard to call. The length of the CDR3 is 12 residues. The germline CDR1 and CDR2 sequences are SGHTA and FQGNSA. The V and J ends lost 1 base and 8 bases respectively, with 8 bases between them. In DNA form, the CDR3 reads TGTGCCAGCAGCTTAGTAGGGCACGGCTACACCTTC. It yields the protein CASSLVGHGYTF. Full variable domain (outside the CDR3, taken from reference TRBV7-2 and TRBJ1-2): GAGVSQSPSNKVTEKGKDVELRCDPISGHTALYWYRQSLGQGLEFLIYFQGNSAPDKSGLPSDRFSAERTGGSVSTLTIQRTQQEDSAVYLCASSLVGHGYTFGSGTRLTVV.

The chain joins TRBV10-1 to TRBJ2-7; maybe TRBD2 (5 bases). The CDR3 covers 12 residues. Germline V lookup: CDR1 WNHNN, CDR2 SYGVQD (reference sequence). The ends were cut back, 4 bases at V and 6 bases at J, with 10 bases in the middle. CDR3 nucleotide sequence: TGCGCCAGCAGTGGAAACGCGGGCGAGCAGTACTTC. Residues: CASSGNAGEQYF.

The gene calls are TRBV5-4 and TRBJ1-2; tentatively, D is TRBD1 (5 bases). V lost 4 bases and J lost 1, with 17 bases in between. This CDR3 comprises 16 residues. The V gene's germline CDR1 is SGHNT and CDR2 YYREEE (reference sequence). Written as DNA, the CDR3 is TGTGCCAGCAGCCCCCCCCCAGGGAACTTTAACTATGGCTACACCTTC. It is translated as CASSPPPGNFNYGYTF.

The chain has TRBV27 and TRBJ1-2, with D possibly being TRBD1 (5 bases). The CDR3 runs to 16 residues. Germline V gene sequence: CDR1 MNHEY, CDR2 SMNVEV (reference sequence). Between the trimmed V and J ends, which lost 8 bases and 0 bases, there was a span of 19 bases. CDR3 DNA sequence: TGTGCCAGCGGCGCCGGGACCGCTAGTTCTAACTATGGCTACACCTTC. It specifies CASGAGTASSNYGYTF.